Sequencing of this T cell receptor (beta chain) was carried out in a study of human thymus T cells. It was from resections taken during corrective heart surgery that the thymus tissue came. Some clones are missing from TCRdb's copy, which holds only in-frame ones; the method was immunoSEQ multiplex PCR. The profile shows 86,000 or so clones, approximately 96% of them singletons. Sequencing used thymus tissue. This receptor was identified in a boy in the first two years of life with a congenital heart defect but otherwise immunologically healthy.

CDR3 region: CATWATSGKNEQFF. In DNA form, the CDR3 reads TGTGCCACCTGGGCGACTAGCGGGAAGAATGAGCAGTTCTTC. The chain couples TRBV15 to TRBJ2-1, with 11 bases that match TRBD2. The length of the CDR3 is 14 residues. Germline values: CDR1 LNHNV, CDR2 YYDKDF (reference sequence). V lost 8 bases, J lost 7 bases, and 7 bases stayed unmatched.